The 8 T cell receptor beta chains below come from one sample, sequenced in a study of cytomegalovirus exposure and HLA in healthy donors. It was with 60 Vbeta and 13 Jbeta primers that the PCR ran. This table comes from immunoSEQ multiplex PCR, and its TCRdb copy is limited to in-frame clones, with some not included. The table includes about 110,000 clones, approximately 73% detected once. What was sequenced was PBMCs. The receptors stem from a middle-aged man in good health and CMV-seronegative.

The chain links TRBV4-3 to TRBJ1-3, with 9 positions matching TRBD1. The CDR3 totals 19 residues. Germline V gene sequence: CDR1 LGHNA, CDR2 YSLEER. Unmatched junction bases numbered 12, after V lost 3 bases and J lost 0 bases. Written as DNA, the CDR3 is TGCGCCAGCAGCCAGGGGGGGACAGGGTCTACCCTCTCTGGAAACACCATATATTTT. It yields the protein CASSQGGTGSTLSGNTIYF.

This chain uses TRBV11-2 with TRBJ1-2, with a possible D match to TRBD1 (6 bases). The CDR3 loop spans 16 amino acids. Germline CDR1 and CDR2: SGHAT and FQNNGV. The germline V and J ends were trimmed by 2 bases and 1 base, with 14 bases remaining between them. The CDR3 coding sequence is TGTGCCAGCAGCTTAAGGGGGGGAGGGGGTAACTATGGCTACACCTTC. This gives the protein CASSLRGGGGNYGYTF.

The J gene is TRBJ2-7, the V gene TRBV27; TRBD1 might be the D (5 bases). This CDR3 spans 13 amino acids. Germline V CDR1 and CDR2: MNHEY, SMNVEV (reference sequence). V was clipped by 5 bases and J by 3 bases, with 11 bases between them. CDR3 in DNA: TGTGCCAGCAGTATAGGACAACTCTACGAGCAGTACTTC. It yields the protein CASSIGQLYEQYF.

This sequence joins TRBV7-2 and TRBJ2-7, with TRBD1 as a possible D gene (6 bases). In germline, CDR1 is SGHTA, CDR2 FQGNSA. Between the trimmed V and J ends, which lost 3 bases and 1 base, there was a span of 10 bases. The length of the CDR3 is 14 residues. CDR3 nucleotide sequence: TGTGCCAGCAGCTTCACAGGGCCGTCCTACGAGCAGTACTTC. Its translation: CASSFTGPSYEQYF.

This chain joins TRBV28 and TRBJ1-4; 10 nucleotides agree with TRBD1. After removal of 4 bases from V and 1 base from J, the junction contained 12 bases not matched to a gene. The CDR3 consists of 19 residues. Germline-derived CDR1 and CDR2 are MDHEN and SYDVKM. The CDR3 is CASSSPGTGVRLTNEKLFF. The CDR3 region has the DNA TGTGCCAGCAGTTCACCCGGGACAGGGGTCAGACTAACTAATGAAAAACTGTTTTTT.

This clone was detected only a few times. This CDR3 reads CASSQNPGSAGNTIYF. The CDR3 DNA sequence: TGCGCCAGCAGCCAAAACCCGGGTTCGGCCGGAAACACCATATATTTT. J is TRBJ1-3 and V is TRBV4-3; D remains ambiguous. Trimming removed 2 bases at V and 4 bases at J, with 15 bases between. The CDR3 sequence is 16 residues long. Germline CDR1 LGHNA, CDR2 YSLEER.

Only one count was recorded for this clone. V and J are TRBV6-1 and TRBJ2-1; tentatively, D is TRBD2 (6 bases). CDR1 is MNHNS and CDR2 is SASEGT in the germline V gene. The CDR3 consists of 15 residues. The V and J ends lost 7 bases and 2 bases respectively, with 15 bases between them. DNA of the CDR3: TGTGCCAGCACCTCGGGGGAGGCTCCCTACAATGAGCAGTTCTTC. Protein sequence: CASTSGEAPYNEQFF.

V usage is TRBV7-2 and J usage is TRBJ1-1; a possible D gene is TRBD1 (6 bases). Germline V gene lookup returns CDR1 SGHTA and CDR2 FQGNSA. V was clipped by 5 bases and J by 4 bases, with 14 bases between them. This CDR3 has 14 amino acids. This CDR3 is CASSPDRMATEAFF. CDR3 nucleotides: TGTGCCAGCAGCCCCGACAGGATGGCCACTGAAGCTTTCTTT.